One and the same sample provided the 18 T cell receptor beta chains below, sequenced in a study of cytomegalovirus exposure and HLA in healthy donors. PCR amplification relied on 60 Vbeta primers (plus 13 Jbeta primers). Sequencing was performed with immunoSEQ multiplex PCR; in TCRdb, only in-frame clones are kept and a portion is missing. Here the sample spans 100,000 or so clones, around 84% being singletons. The sample was PBMCs. These receptor sequences come from a woman between 40 and 55 years old in good health and CMV-seropositive.

The V call is TRBV11-2, the J call TRBJ2-3, with 10 bases matching TRBD2. CDR3 length: 13 amino acids. In germline, CDR1 is SGHAT, CDR2 FQNNGV. After removal of 5 bases from V and 14 bases from J, the junction contained 10 bases not matched to a gene. The CDR3 region is CASSRALAGDAYF. CDR3 DNA sequence: TGTGCCAGCAGCCGGGCTCTAGCGGGAGACGCGTATTTT.

Concerning this clone itself: The junction shows a germline mismatch at one end, possibly a read error. The chain couples TRBV7-7 to TRBJ1-3; unclear D gene. CDR1 is SSHAT, CDR2 FNYEAQ, per germline (reference sequence). CDR3 length: 16 amino acids. CDR3 bases: TGTGCTAGCAGCCCCGCGACGGGAGGCTCTGGAAACACCATATATTTT. As protein: CASSPATGGSGNTIYF.

The chain links TRBV19 to TRBJ1-5; no clear D. The CDR3 contains 14 residues. Germline V CDR1 and CDR2: LNHDA, SQIVND (reference sequence). With 1 base removed from V and 1 base from J, the gap between germline ends came to 5 bases. DNA for the CDR3: TGTGCCAGTAGTATAGGCGCGAGCAATCAGCCCCAGCATTTT. This encodes CASSIGASNQPQHF.

The rearrangement uses TRBV11-2 and TRBJ1-4, with unresolved D. From germline, CDR1 is SGHAT and CDR2 FQNNGV. This CDR3 spans 13 amino acids. V gave up 3 bases and J gave up 8 bases, with 10 bases separating them. Here the CDR3 reads CASSFGPQEKLFF. CDR3 bases: TGTGCCAGCAGCTTTGGGCCGCAGGAAAAACTGTTTTTT.

Only one count was recorded for this clone. V and J are TRBV7-3 and TRBJ2-5; tentatively, D is TRBD2 (6 bases). This CDR3 region has 14 residues. Germline assignment: CDR1 SGHTA and CDR2 FQGTGA. Trimming stripped 1 base from V and 2 bases from J, with 8 bases between. CDR3 in amino acids: CASSLNSGQETQYF. For the CDR3, the DNA is TGTGCCAGCAGCTTAAATAGCGGACAAGAGACCCAGTACTTC.

This rearrangement joins TRBV4-3 to TRBJ2-7; D call uncertain. The CDR3 is made up of 15 amino acids. V lost 0 bases and J 1 base, leaving 10 bases between the germline ends. The V gene's germline CDR1 is LGHNA and CDR2 YSLEER. CDR3 bases: TGCGCCAGCAGCCAAGAGGCCACCAGATCCTACGAGCAGTACTTC. Translation: CASSQEATRSYEQYF.

V usage is TRBV18 and J usage is TRBJ2-7; tentative D call: TRBD2 (6 bases). V was clipped by 4 bases and J by 5 bases, with 15 bases between them. Germline values: CDR1 KGHSH, CDR2 LQKENI. The CDR3 covers 14 residues. CDR3 sequence: CASSQVGRVHEQYF. The CDR3 coding sequence is TGTGCCAGCTCACAGGTCGGGAGAGTCCACGAGCAGTACTTC.

The chain combines TRBV7-2 with TRBJ2-1; possibly TRBD1 for D (6 bases). The CDR3 loop spans 15 amino acids. In germline, CDR1 is SGHTA, CDR2 FQGNSA. With 4 bases removed from V and 3 bases from J, the gap between germline ends came to 13 bases. The CDR3 DNA is TGTGCCAGCAGCTCCGGACAGCAGTACTACAATGAGCAGTTCTTC. This sequence encodes CASSSGQQYYNEQFF.

This chain uses TRBV4-2 with TRBJ2-7, with D maybe TRBD2 (6 bases). The germline gives CDR1 LGHNA, CDR2 YNFKEQ. CDR3 length equals 16 residues. Trimming pared 4 bases from V and 5 bases from J, leaving 21 bases between. CDR3 protein: CASSRAPGDLQDEQYF. The CDR3 DNA reads TGTGCCAGCAGCCGAGCACCGGGGGATCTTCAGGACGAGCAGTACTTC.

The CDR3 bases are TGTGCCACAGGGACTTACCACTCCTACGAGCAGTACTTC. Protein product: CATGTYHSYEQYF. The chain is built from TRBV27 and TRBJ2-7; possible D gene TRBD2, 6 bases. V was cut by 10 bases and J by 0 bases, with 13 bases left in between. The germline V gene has CDR1 MNHEY and CDR2 SMNVEV (reference sequence). CDR3 length: 13 amino acids.

The chain has TRBV5-1 and TRBJ2-7; 8 bases are shared with TRBD1. Germline trimming cut 5 bases from V and 5 bases from J; bases unmatched to any gene: 6. The germline V gene has CDR1 SGHRS and CDR2 YFSETQ. The CDR3 is 13 residues long. This CDR3 reads CASRLQGGHEQYF. The CDR3, as DNA: TGCGCCAGCAGACTACAGGGGGGCCACGAGCAGTACTTC.

The chain is built from TRBV5-5 and TRBJ1-1, with D perhaps TRBD1 (6 bases). The germline V gene has CDR1 SGHKS and CDR2 YYEKEE (reference sequence). The CDR3 totals 12 residues. Trimming cost V 8 bases and J 7 bases, with 15 bases left between them. The CDR3 region has the DNA TGTGCCAGTGCCCCCTCAGGGGTTGAAGCTTTCTTT. Protein sequence: CASAPSGVEAFF. The full variable domain, rest sourced from reference TRBV5-5 and TRBJ1-1, is DAGVTQSPTHLIKTRGQQVTLRCSPISGHKSVSWYQQVLGQGPQFIFQYYEKEERGRGNFPDRFSARQFPNYSSELNVNALLLGDSALYLCASAPSGVEAFFGQGTRLTVV.

J is TRBJ1-2 and V is TRBV2, with 12 bases matching TRBD1. Trimming took 8 bases from V and 8 from J; bases not matched to a gene: 6. The CDR3 has 13 amino acids. CDR1 is SNHLY, CDR2 FYNNEI, per germline. The DNA of the CDR3 is TGTGCCAGCCTGGGACAGGGGGCGCGGGGCTACACCTTC. Amino acid sequence: CASLGQGARGYTF.

J is TRBJ2-5 and V is TRBV4-1; possibly TRBD1 for D (6 bases). The better agreement between TRBJ2-7 and the DNA end casts doubt on the J call. The CDR3 is made up of 17 amino acids. Germline values: CDR1 MGHRA, CDR2 YSYEKL. CDR3 DNA sequence: TGCGCCAGCAGCCAAGCCCCTTACAGTGGGGACAACTACGAGCAGTACTTC. Translation: CASSQAPYSGDNYEQYF.

This chain uses TRBV28 with TRBJ2-7; D perhaps matches TRBD1 (7 bases). Germline values: CDR1 MDHEN, CDR2 SYDVKM. The CDR3 contains 15 residues. V gave up 1 base and J gave up 3 bases, with 13 bases separating them. The CDR3 DNA follows: TGTGCCAGCAGTTTATTTGGGCAGGGGGGCTACGAGCAGTACTTC. Amino acids: CASSLFGQGGYEQYF. Filled out from reference TRBV28 and TRBJ2-7, the complete variable domain reads DVKVTQSSRYLVKRTGEKVFLECVQDMDHENMFWYRQDPGLGLRLIYFSYDVKMKEKGDIPEGYSVSREKKERFSLILESASTNQTSMYLCASSLFGQGGYEQYFGPGTRLTVT.

The chain is built from TRBV9 and TRBJ2-3, with 7 bases aligning to TRBD1. After removal of 7 bases from V and 4 bases from J, the junction contained 6 bases not matched to a gene. CDR3 length equals 13 residues. Germline V gene sequence: CDR1 SGDLS, CDR2 YYNGEE. CDR3 in amino acids: CASGDSRADTQYF. The CDR3 DNA is TGTGCCAGCGGGGACAGCAGGGCAGATACGCAGTATTTT.

This chain joins TRBV10-3 and TRBJ2-7; 8 bases line up with TRBD2. This CDR3 is built from 18 residues. Per the germline V gene, CDR1 is ENHRY and CDR2 is SYGVKD. J was trimmed by 1 base and V by 0 bases; bases with no gene match: 11. CDR3 in amino acids: CAISESVTSSGSSYEQYF. The CDR3 nucleotides are TGTGCCATCAGTGAGTCTGTAACGTCTAGCGGGTCGTCCTACGAGCAGTACTTC.

The chain employs TRBV7-9 and TRBJ1-2, with TRBD1 matching 11 bases. Germline CDR1 is SEHNR and CDR2 is FQNEAQ (reference sequence). V shed 0 bases and J 1 base; nucleotides not matched to a gene: 7. This CDR3 comprises 18 residues. The CDR3 here is CASSLAPGQGEVNYGYTF. CDR3 DNA sequence: TGTGCCAGCAGCTTAGCGCCGGGACAGGGGGAGGTTAACTATGGCTACACCTTC.